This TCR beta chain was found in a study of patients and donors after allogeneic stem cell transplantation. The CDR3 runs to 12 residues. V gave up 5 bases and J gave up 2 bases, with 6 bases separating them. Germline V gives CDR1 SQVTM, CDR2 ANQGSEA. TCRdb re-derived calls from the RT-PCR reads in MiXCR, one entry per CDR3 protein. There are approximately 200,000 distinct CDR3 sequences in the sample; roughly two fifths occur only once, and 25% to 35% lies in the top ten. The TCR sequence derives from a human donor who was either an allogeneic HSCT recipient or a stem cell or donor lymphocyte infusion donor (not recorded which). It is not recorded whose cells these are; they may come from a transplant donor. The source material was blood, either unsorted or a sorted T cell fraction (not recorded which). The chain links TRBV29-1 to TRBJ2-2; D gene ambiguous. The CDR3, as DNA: TGCAGCGTTCCCGGAAACACCGGGGAGCTGTTTTTT. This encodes CSVPGNTGELFF.